These T cell receptor beta chains were read from a single sample in a study of CD8+CD57+ T cells in acquired aplastic anemia. TCRdb re-called the reads with MiXCR, one entry per CDR3 protein. The sample has hundreds of thousands of distinct CDR3 sequences; about a third are singletons. The specimen was sorted CD4+, CD8+, or CD8+CD57+ T cells (not recorded which) from PBMCs. These receptors all come from a human donor with aplastic anemia. Both conserved end residues are part of each CDR3. Fields, in order: clone size, D gene, CDR3 length, J gene, V gene, CDR3 DNA, CDR3 protein. A D gene is named only where the DNA matches it firmly. Where a row states a size, it is once, few, many or the class of an expanded clone; other rows omit it.

abundance: once; d_gene: -; len: 12; j_gene: TRBJ2-1; v_gene: TRBV24-1; CDR3nt: TGTGCCACCAGTGTCGTAGGCAATGAGCAGTTCTTC; CDR3aa: CATSVVGNEQFF
abundance: few; d_gene: TRBD2; len: 15; j_gene: TRBJ2-1; v_gene: TRBV19; CDR3nt: TGTGCCAGTAGTATCGATCTAGCGGGAGTTGAGGAGCAGTTCTTC; CDR3aa: CASSIDLAGVEEQFF
abundance: -; d_gene: TRBD1; len: 15; j_gene: TRBJ2-3; v_gene: TRBV20-1; CDR3nt: TGCAGTGCTAGCCGGGGACAGGGGTACACAGATACGCAGTATTTT; CDR3aa: CSASRGQGYTDTQYF
abundance: -; d_gene: -; len: 14; j_gene: TRBJ2-2; v_gene: TRBV9; CDR3nt: TGTGCCAGCAGCCCCGCGAGCGGTACCGGGGAGCTGTTTTTT; CDR3aa: CASSPASGTGELFF
abundance: -; d_gene: -; len: 12; j_gene: TRBJ1-6; v_gene: TRBV28; CDR3nt: TGTGCCAGCAGTTTATCTCGAACACCCCTCCACTTT; CDR3aa: CASSLSRTPLHF
abundance: -; d_gene: -; len: 13; j_gene: TRBJ2-5; v_gene: TRBV10-3; CDR3nt: TGTGCCATCAGGTCGGCAGGGGAAGAGACCCAGTACTTC; CDR3aa: CAIRSAGEETQYF
abundance: many; d_gene: -; len: 12; j_gene: TRBJ2-5; v_gene: TRBV19; CDR3nt: TGTGCCAGTAGAGGGACGTTGGAGACCCAGTACTTC; CDR3aa: CASRGTLETQYF
abundance: many; d_gene: TRBD1; len: 16; j_gene: TRBJ2-7; v_gene: TRBV11-2; CDR3nt: TGTGCCAGCAGCGAAAAAGGGACAGGGATGGGCTACGAGCAGTACTTC; CDR3aa: CASSEKGTGMGYEQYF
abundance: -; d_gene: TRBD1; len: 13; j_gene: TRBJ1-2; v_gene: TRBV7-9; CDR3nt: TGTGCCAGCAGTATCCGATGGACAGGGGGCTACACCTTC; CDR3aa: CASSIRWTGGYTF
abundance: many; d_gene: TRBD1; len: 13; j_gene: TRBJ2-7; v_gene: TRBV7-2; CDR3nt: TGTGCCAGCAGCGTCGGACAGGGGTTCGAGCAGTACTTC; CDR3aa: CASSVGQGFEQYF
abundance: -; d_gene: TRBD2; len: 16; j_gene: TRBJ2-1; v_gene: TRBV27; CDR3nt: TGTGCCAGCAGTTTGGGACTAGCGCCGTCCTACAGTGAGCAGTTCTTC; CDR3aa: CASSLGLAPSYSEQFF
abundance: few; d_gene: TRBD1; len: 17; j_gene: TRBJ2-7; v_gene: TRBV11-2; CDR3nt: TGTGCCAGCAGCCCAAGTCTACCCCGACAGGGCTCCTACGAGCAGTACTTC; CDR3aa: CASSPSLPRQGSYEQYF
abundance: many; d_gene: TRBD1; len: 14; j_gene: TRBJ1-5; v_gene: TRBV6-1; CDR3nt: TGTGCCAGCAGAGGAACAGGGGGACGGCAGCCCCAGCATTTT; CDR3aa: CASRGTGGRQPQHF
abundance: -; d_gene: -; len: 14; j_gene: TRBJ2-1; v_gene: TRBV7-6; CDR3nt: TGTGCCAGCAGCTTAATACGGGTAGAGGGTGAGCAGTTCTTC; CDR3aa: CASSLIRVEGEQFF
abundance: -; d_gene: TRBD1; len: 15; j_gene: TRBJ1-5; v_gene: TRBV25-1; CDR3nt: TGTGCCAGCAGTGGGGGACAGGGGGATGGTCAGCCCCAGCATTTT; CDR3aa: CASSGGQGDGQPQHF
abundance: many; d_gene: -; len: 11; j_gene: TRBJ2-4; v_gene: TRBV7-9; CDR3nt: TGTGCCAGCAGCTTAGATGACATTCAGTACTTC; CDR3aa: CASSLDDIQYF
abundance: few; d_gene: -; len: 14; j_gene: TRBJ1-2; v_gene: TRBV5-1; CDR3nt: TGCGCCAGCAGCTTGTCGGGGGTCCTTTATGGCTACACCTTC; CDR3aa: CASSLSGVLYGYTF
abundance: -; d_gene: TRBD2; len: 14; j_gene: TRBJ2-1; v_gene: TRBV10-3; CDR3nt: TGTGCCATCAGTGCGGCGGGAGGGTGCAATGAGCAGTTCTTC; CDR3aa: CAISAAGGCNEQFF
abundance: many; d_gene: -; len: 12; j_gene: TRBJ1-6; v_gene: TRBV6-5; CDR3nt: TGTGCCAGCAGTTACCGTGAGTCACCCCTCCACTTT; CDR3aa: CASSYRESPLHF
abundance: -; d_gene: -; len: 15; j_gene: TRBJ2-1; v_gene: TRBV12-3/TRBV12-4; CDR3nt: TGTGCCAGCAGTTGGGCTGGGGGGATCTACAATGAGCAGTTCTTC; CDR3aa: CASSWAGGIYNEQFF
abundance: -; d_gene: -; len: 13; j_gene: TRBJ1-1; v_gene: TRBV6-4; CDR3nt: TGTGCCAGCGCTTCATCAGGGAACACTGAAGCTTTCTTT; CDR3aa: CASASSGNTEAFF
abundance: few; d_gene: TRBD2; len: 12; j_gene: TRBJ2-7; v_gene: TRBV29-1; CDR3nt: TGCAGCGTGAGGGACTATTCCTACGAGCAGTACTTC; CDR3aa: CSVRDYSYEQYF
abundance: few; d_gene: TRBD1; len: 15; j_gene: TRBJ2-7; v_gene: TRBV5-1; CDR3nt: TGTGCCAGCAGCTCGAGGACAGGGAACTCCTACGAGCAGTACTTC; CDR3aa: CASSSRTGNSYEQYF
abundance: few; d_gene: TRBD1; len: 15; j_gene: TRBJ1-1; v_gene: TRBV5-1; CDR3nt: TGCGCCAGCAGCAGCACCGGGACAGTGGGCACTGAAGCTTTCTTT; CDR3aa: CASSSTGTVGTEAFF
abundance: -; d_gene: -; len: 14; j_gene: TRBJ1-2; v_gene: TRBV10-1; CDR3nt: TGCGCCAGCAGTGAGTGGAGGGTGACCTATGGCTACACCTTC; CDR3aa: CASSEWRVTYGYTF
abundance: many; d_gene: TRBD2; len: 17; j_gene: TRBJ2-1; v_gene: TRBV15; CDR3nt: TGTGCCACCAGCAGAGACCGTGGACTAGCGGGGGACAATGAGCAGTTCTTC; CDR3aa: CATSRDRGLAGDNEQFF
abundance: once; d_gene: -; len: 14; j_gene: TRBJ2-7; v_gene: TRBV4-1; CDR3nt: TGCGCCAGCAGCCAAGTTTTCAGCCGAAGCGGGCAGTACTTC; CDR3aa: CASSQVFSRSGQYF
abundance: -; d_gene: -; len: 14; j_gene: TRBJ1-4; v_gene: TRBV19; CDR3nt: TGTGCCAGTAAATTGCAGTCAACTAATGAAAAACTGTTTTTT; CDR3aa: CASKLQSTNEKLFF
abundance: many; d_gene: -; len: 13; j_gene: TRBJ2-1; v_gene: TRBV15; CDR3nt: TGTGCCACCAGCAGAGATACGACCTATGAGCAGTTCTTC; CDR3aa: CATSRDTTYEQFF
abundance: many; d_gene: TRBD1; len: 14; j_gene: TRBJ1-6; v_gene: TRBV7-9; CDR3nt: TGTGCCAGCAAACCCGGGACAGCTTATTCACCCCTCCACTTT; CDR3aa: CASKPGTAYSPLHF
abundance: -; d_gene: -; len: 17; j_gene: TRBJ1-1; v_gene: TRBV4-2; CDR3nt: TGTGCCAGCAGCCAAGATGGGGGGGGGGCAAGGAACACTGAAGCTTTCTTT; CDR3aa: CASSQDGGGARNTEAFF
abundance: few; d_gene: -; len: 14; j_gene: TRBJ2-3; v_gene: TRBV7-2; CDR3nt: TGTGCCAGCAGCCTAAGTTATTACACAGATACGCAGTATTTT; CDR3aa: CASSLSYYTDTQYF
abundance: -; d_gene: -; len: 14; j_gene: TRBJ2-3; v_gene: TRBV2; CDR3nt: TGTGCCAACACCCCAGACCTAGCGACAGATACGCAGTATTTT; CDR3aa: CANTPDLATDTQYF
abundance: -; d_gene: -; len: 14; j_gene: TRBJ2-7; v_gene: TRBV7-9; CDR3nt: TGTACCAGCAGCTCCCGGTGGGGGACCTACGAGCAGTACTTC; CDR3aa: CTSSSRWGTYEQYF
abundance: few; d_gene: TRBD2; len: 15; j_gene: TRBJ2-1; v_gene: TRBV19; CDR3nt: TGTGCCAGTAGTAACCGGCTAGCGGGTTACAATGAGCAGTTCTTC; CDR3aa: CASSNRLAGYNEQFF
abundance: -; d_gene: TRBD2; len: 15; j_gene: TRBJ2-5; v_gene: TRBV3-1; CDR3nt: TGTGCCAGCACCAATAGCGGGGGCCACCAAGAGACCCAGTACTTC; CDR3aa: CASTNSGGHQETQYF
abundance: -; d_gene: -; len: 15; j_gene: TRBJ1-1; v_gene: TRBV3-1; CDR3nt: TGTGCCAGCAGCCCCCGCGGGCTAGGGAACACTGAAGCTTTCTTT; CDR3aa: CASSPRGLGNTEAFF
abundance: many; d_gene: TRBD2; len: 15; j_gene: TRBJ2-3; v_gene: TRBV2; CDR3nt: TGTGCCGGCGCTAGCGGGGGGGCTGGAACAGATACGCAGTATTTT; CDR3aa: CAGASGGAGTDTQYF
abundance: -; d_gene: TRBD1; len: 18; j_gene: TRBJ1-2; v_gene: TRBV20-1; CDR3nt: TGCAGTGCTAGCCTGTGGTCGGTTGGACAGGGCGTTAACTATGGCTACACCTTC; CDR3aa: CSASLWSVGQGVNYGYTF
abundance: few; d_gene: -; len: 13; j_gene: TRBJ2-1; v_gene: TRBV19; CDR3nt: TGTGCCAGCAGGGGACTCTCCTACAATGAGCAGTTCTTC; CDR3aa: CASRGLSYNEQFF
abundance: many; d_gene: -; len: 15; j_gene: TRBJ1-2; v_gene: TRBV7-6; CDR3nt: TGTGCCAGCAGCTCAACAGGGTTCGATAGCCATGGCTACACCTTC; CDR3aa: CASSSTGFDSHGYTF
abundance: -; d_gene: TRBD1; len: 16; j_gene: TRBJ1-1; v_gene: TRBV4-2; CDR3nt: TGTGCCAGCGGCGGACAGGAGGGGGATATGAACACTGAAGCTTTCTTT; CDR3aa: CASGGQEGDMNTEAFF
abundance: many; d_gene: -; len: 14; j_gene: TRBJ1-5; v_gene: TRBV20-1; CDR3nt: TGCAGTGCTAGCGGGGGGACTAGCAATCAGCCCCAGCATTTT; CDR3aa: CSASGGTSNQPQHF
abundance: -; d_gene: TRBD2; len: 19; j_gene: TRBJ2-5; v_gene: TRBV9; CDR3nt: TGTGCCAGCAGCGTAAGCGGACTAGCGGGGGGAAGCCTGCTAATGACCCAGTACTTC; CDR3aa: CASSVSGLAGGSLLMTQYF
abundance: -; d_gene: TRBD1; len: 13; j_gene: TRBJ1-3; v_gene: TRBV15; CDR3nt: TGTGCCACCAGCGGGCAGGGGGCGCACACCATGTATTTT; CDR3aa: CATSGQGAHTMYF
abundance: few; d_gene: TRBD1; len: 13; j_gene: TRBJ2-1; v_gene: TRBV7-9; CDR3nt: TGTGCCAGCAGCCGTGACAGGGTCGGTGAGCAGTTCTTC; CDR3aa: CASSRDRVGEQFF
abundance: few; d_gene: -; len: 16; j_gene: TRBJ2-1; v_gene: TRBV20-1; CDR3nt: TGCAGTGCTAGTCTAGGGGTACCAAGCTCCTACAATGAGCAGTTCTTC; CDR3aa: CSASLGVPSSYNEQFF
abundance: -; d_gene: -; len: 13; j_gene: TRBJ1-2; v_gene: TRBV24-1; CDR3nt: TGTGCCACCAGTGACCCGACTAACTATGGCTACACCTTC; CDR3aa: CATSDPTNYGYTF
abundance: once; d_gene: -; len: 15; j_gene: TRBJ1-2; v_gene: TRBV30; CDR3nt: TGTGCCCAGAAAACCTCCCCAGGGATGAACTATGGCTACACCTTC; CDR3aa: CAQKTSPGMNYGYTF
abundance: -; d_gene: -; len: 14; j_gene: TRBJ1-2; v_gene: TRBV6-4; CDR3nt: TGTGCCAGCAGTGCGGAGAAGAATAACTATGGCTACACCTTC; CDR3aa: CASSAEKNNYGYTF
abundance: -; d_gene: TRBD1; len: 16; j_gene: TRBJ2-7; v_gene: TRBV20-1; CDR3nt: TGCAGTGCTAGAGATCCCTCGGGACAGGGCAGGAACGAGCAGTACTTC; CDR3aa: CSARDPSGQGRNEQYF
abundance: many; d_gene: TRBD2; len: 14; j_gene: TRBJ2-7; v_gene: TRBV5-1; CDR3nt: TGCGCCAGCAGCTTGGGGGCGGGAGGCTACGAGCAGTACTTC; CDR3aa: CASSLGAGGYEQYF
abundance: once; d_gene: -; len: 14; j_gene: TRBJ2-7; v_gene: TRBV10-1; CDR3nt: TGCGCCAGCAGTGATGGCGGGCGCTCCTACGAGCAGTACTTC; CDR3aa: CASSDGGRSYEQYF
abundance: many; d_gene: TRBD1; len: 19; j_gene: TRBJ1-5; v_gene: TRBV19; CDR3nt: TGTGCCAGTACCCAACACCGGAGGGACAGCGATAGGAGCAATCAGCCCCAGCATTTT; CDR3aa: CASTQHRRDSDRSNQPQHF
abundance: -; d_gene: TRBD2; len: 15; j_gene: TRBJ2-3; v_gene: TRBV4-2; CDR3nt: TGTGCCAGCAGCCTACTAGCGGGGGGGCTGGATACGCAGTATTTT; CDR3aa: CASSLLAGGLDTQYF
abundance: -; d_gene: -; len: 13; j_gene: TRBJ1-5; v_gene: TRBV9; CDR3nt: TGTGCCAGCAGCGTAGACCCTAATCAGCCCCAGCATTTT; CDR3aa: CASSVDPNQPQHF
abundance: once; d_gene: TRBD2; len: 13; j_gene: TRBJ2-1; v_gene: TRBV7-1; CDR3nt: TGTGCCAGCAGCTCGGGGACTAGCTGGGAGCAGTTCTTC; CDR3aa: CASSSGTSWEQFF